These T cell receptor beta chains were read from a single sample in a study of cytomegalovirus exposure and HLA in healthy donors. Profiled with immunoSEQ multiplex PCR; TCRdb holds only in-frame clones, not every one. The repertoire has a few hundred thousand clones, 70% to 90% of them found once; the top ten carry more than 0.8%. Sequenced sample: PBMCs. The receptors shown here come from a woman in her late teens or twenties in good health and CMV-seronegative. Each CDR3 is given with its conserved first and last residue. The D gene is left open where the match is weak. Some rows mark clone size as missing; the rest say once, few, many or name a class of expanded clone.

clone size	V gene	D gene	J gene	CDR3 DNA	CDR3 protein
-	TRBV7-2	TRBD1	TRBJ2-7	TGTGCCAGCAGTCCAGACCGGACAGGGCCCTACGAGCAGTACTTC	CASSPDRTGPYEQYF
-	TRBV9	TRBD2	TRBJ2-1	TGTGCCAGCAGCTCCCATGGGACTAGCGGATACAATGAGCAGTTCTTC	CASSSHGTSGYNEQFF
-	TRBV5-1	TRBD1	TRBJ1-4	TGCGCCAGCAGCCAGGGGGGCCAGCCGGGGGAAAAACTGTTTTTT	CASSQGGQPGEKLFF
-	TRBV5-1	TRBD1	TRBJ1-2	TGCGCCAGCAGCGAGGGACAGCAGTATGGCTACACCTTC	CASSEGQQYGYTF
-	TRBV18	-	TRBJ1-1	TGTGCCAGCTCACCACTAGTGATGGGTGTGCGGCAGAACACTGAAGCTTTCTTT	CASSPLVMGVRQNTEAFF
-	TRBV19	-	TRBJ1-5	TGTGCCAGTAGTATAGAGGCTCCGCCCAATCAGCCCCAGCATTTT	CASSIEAPPNQPQHF
-	TRBV6-4	TRBD2	TRBJ2-1	TGTGCCAGCAGTGACTCGGGACTAGCATACAATGAGCAGTTCTTC	CASSDSGLAYNEQFF
-	TRBV7-9	-	TRBJ2-7	TGTGCCAGCAGGAGACTAGGGGGCCTCTCCTACGAGCAGTACTTC	CASRRLGGLSYEQYF
-	TRBV5-1	TRBD2	TRBJ2-7	TGCGCCAGCAGCTTGGTCGGACTAGCGGGAGGGCGCGAGCAGTACTTC	CASSLVGLAGGREQYF
-	TRBV9	-	TRBJ2-3	TGTGCCAGCAGCTTTGGGCGAGGCACAGATACGCAGTATTTT	CASSFGRGTDTQYF
once	TRBV11-3	-	TRBJ1-1	TGTGCCAGCAGCTCCCTGTACGGGGGGGACACTGAAGCTTTCTTT	CASSSLYGGDTEAFF
-	TRBV19	-	TRBJ1-2	TGTGCCAGTAGTATGGCAGGGTCTAACTATGGCTACACCTTC	CASSMAGSNYGYTF
few	TRBV29-1	TRBD2	TRBJ2-3	TGCAGCGGCCAGGGACTAGCGGGCCGCACAGATACGCAGTATTTT	CSGQGLAGRTDTQYF
-	TRBV10-2	-	TRBJ1-3	TGCGCCAGCATCGGAGGCTCTGGAAACACCATATATTTT	CASIGGSGNTIYF
once	TRBV4-1	TRBD1	TRBJ2-3	TGCGCCAGCAGCCAAGAAAGGGGGCTAAGCACAGATACGCAGTATTTT	CASSQERGLSTDTQYF
-	TRBV13	TRBD1	TRBJ1-4	TGTGCCAGCAGCATAAAAGACAGGGTAGAAAAACTGTTTTTT	CASSIKDRVEKLFF
-	TRBV18	TRBD1	TRBJ1-5	TGTGCCAGCTCACGACAATGGGACAGGGGGGCTCAGCCCCAGCATTTT	CASSRQWDRGAQPQHF
-	TRBV6-5	-	TRBJ2-1	TGTGCCAGCAGTTTCCTTAGCGGTAGCTCCTACAATGAGCAGTTCTTC	CASSFLSGSSYNEQFF
-	TRBV2	TRBD2	TRBJ2-1	TGTGCCAGCAGTGTGCCCAGGACTAGCGGAAGCTCCTACAATGAGCAGTTCTTC	CASSVPRTSGSSYNEQFF
-	TRBV4-2	TRBD1	TRBJ2-1	TGTGCCAGCAGCCCAAGTGAAGCATTACAGGGGGGAAACAATGAGCAGTTCTTC	CASSPSEALQGGNNEQFF
-	TRBV2	TRBD2	TRBJ2-7	TGTGCCAGCACCCTCGCTAGCGGGGGGTACTACGAGCAGTACTTC	CASTLASGGYYEQYF
-	TRBV5-1	TRBD1	TRBJ1-4	TGCGCCTCCTCCAGGGGGTTGGGTGAAAAACTGTTTTTT	CASSRGLGEKLFF
-	TRBV9	TRBD1	TRBJ2-7	TGTGCCAGCAGCGTAGAAGGACAGGGAGCCTACGAGCAGTACTTC	CASSVEGQGAYEQYF
-	TRBV11-3	-	TRBJ1-1	TGTGCCAGCAGAGCGGGAGATATAGGACCGCCCGAGGGAGCTTTCTTT	CASRAGDIGPPEGAFF
-	TRBV27	-	TRBJ1-1	TGTGCCAGCAGTTCCCCAAAGACAGGAAGAGTTACTGAAGCTTTCTTT	CASSSPKTGRVTEAFF
once	TRBV27	TRBD1	TRBJ2-7	TGTGCCAGCAGTTTGGGACCCAAAGATACAGGGGGCATCTCCGAGCAGTACTTC	CASSLGPKDTGGISEQYF
-	TRBV13	TRBD1	TRBJ2-7	TGTGCCAGCAGCTCTATGGGACAGGGAGATCCCTACGAGCAGTACTTC	CASSSMGQGDPYEQYF
-	TRBV19	-	TRBJ1-1	TGTGCCAGTAGTCTAAGCAGGGTGAACACTGAAGCTTTCTTT	CASSLSRVNTEAFF
-	TRBV27	TRBD2	TRBJ2-2	TGTGCCAGCCGAGGGACTAGCGTATTCGGTGGGGAGCTGTTTTTT	CASRGTSVFGGELFF
-	TRBV6-5	-	TRBJ1-1	TGTGCCAGCAGTTACCATTTAATTCTCGGACAGGAAGCTTTCTTT	CASSYHLILGQEAFF
-	TRBV27	-	TRBJ1-2	TGTGCCAGCAGTCCACGGGGGGGTAAAGGGTTGATCTATGGCTACACCTTC	CASSPRGGKGLIYGYTF
-	TRBV6-5	TRBD1	TRBJ1-1	TGTGCCAGCAGTTACGGACAGGGATTGGGGAACACTGAAGCTTTCTTT	CASSYGQGLGNTEAFF
-	TRBV29-1	TRBD2	TRBJ2-1	TGCAGCGTTCTACGGGACGTGGGACTAGCGGAGACCAATGAGCAGTTCTTC	CSVLRDVGLAETNEQFF
-	TRBV11-3	TRBD2	TRBJ2-1	TGTGCCAGCAGCCCCGGAGGTGGGGGAGGGGCTGAGCAGTTCTTC	CASSPGGGGGAEQFF
-	TRBV30	TRBD1	TRBJ2-4	TGTGCCTGGAGTCCTCAAAACAGGGGGACCAAAAACATTCAGTACTTC	CAWSPQNRGTKNIQYF
-	TRBV5-1	-	TRBJ2-2	TGCGCCAGCAGCTTGCCCAGGGGTGGGGCCGGGGAGCTGTTTTTT	CASSLPRGGAGELFF
once	TRBV4-3	-	TRBJ2-7	TGCGCCAGCAGCCAAGAGCTATTAGAAGGGGGGGACCACGAGCAGTACTTC	CASSQELLEGGDHEQYF
-	TRBV7-6	-	TRBJ1-6	TGTGCCAGCAGCTTAGGGTGGGGAGGCAGTTCACCCCTCCACTTT	CASSLGWGGSSPLHF
-	TRBV19	TRBD1	TRBJ1-2	TGTGCCAGTAGTCCGACAGGGATGGGTTCAAGGGGCTACACCTTC	CASSPTGMGSRGYTF
-	TRBV6-5	TRBD1	TRBJ1-1	TGTGCCAGCAGTTACGACGGGACAGTTGAAGCTTTCTTT	CASSYDGTVEAFF
-	TRBV4-1	TRBD1	TRBJ2-7	TGCGCCAGCAGCCCGACTCCCGAGGGACAGGTCTACGAGCAGTACTTC	CASSPTPEGQVYEQYF
-	TRBV13	-	TRBJ2-7	TGTGCCAGCAGCTTAATGAGGGGGAGCTCCTACGAGCAGTACTTC	CASSLMRGSSYEQYF
-	TRBV6-5	TRBD1	TRBJ1-2	TGTGCCAGCAGTTACTCCTACTTGACAGGGGTTTATGGCTACACCTTC	CASSYSYLTGVYGYTF
-	TRBV6-6	TRBD2	TRBJ2-7	TGTGCCAGTCTAGATAGCGGGGGACCCTACGAGCAGTACTTC	CASLDSGGPYEQYF
-	TRBV5-1	-	TRBJ1-2	TGCGCCAGCAGCTTGGGGACAGACGCTAACTATGGCTACACCTTC	CASSLGTDANYGYTF
-	TRBV5-4	-	TRBJ1-1	TGTGCCAGCAGCCCCCCCGGGACATGGACTGAAGCTTTCTTT	CASSPPGTWTEAFF
-	TRBV7-2	TRBD1	TRBJ1-4	TGTGCCAGCAGGGCGGGACAGGGGGAAAAACTGTTTTTT	CASRAGQGEKLFF
-	TRBV28	TRBD2	TRBJ2-7	TGTGCCAGCAGTATAGGAGGACTAGAGTTGTACTTC	CASSIGGLELYF
few	TRBV19	-	TRBJ1-2	TGTGCCAGTAGTATTGTTTCGCGCGGTGGCTACACCTTC	CASSIVSRGGYTF
-	TRBV6-6	-	TRBJ2-7	TGTGCCAGCAGCCCCGGGACAATCAACGAGCAGTACTTC	CASSPGTINEQYF
-	TRBV4-1	TRBD1	TRBJ2-3	TGCGCCAGCAGCCGGAGCGGACAGGGGTCAGATACGCAGTATTTT	CASSRSGQGSDTQYF
-	TRBV29-1	TRBD1	TRBJ2-7	TGCAGCGTTGAAGCGGGGACAGGGGGCGACGAGCAGTACTTC	CSVEAGTGGDEQYF
-	TRBV6-5	-	TRBJ2-7	TGTGCCAGCAGTTACGACAAAGGGGTCTACGAGCAGTACTTC	CASSYDKGVYEQYF
once	TRBV15	TRBD1	TRBJ1-5	TGTGCCACCGGAACAGGGGGCGGTCAGCCCCAGCATTTT	CATGTGGGQPQHF
-	TRBV2	-	TRBJ2-1	TGTGCCAGCATCTCCCAGGGCTTTATGGTCAATGAGCAGTTCTTC	CASISQGFMVNEQFF
once	TRBV18	-	TRBJ2-3	TGTGCCAGCTCACCACAGGGCGGGGATACGCAGTATTTT	CASSPQGGDTQYF
-	TRBV2	-	TRBJ2-5	TGTGCCAGCAGTGATTGGACACAAGAGACCCAGTACTTC	CASSDWTQETQYF
-	TRBV2	-	TRBJ1-1	TGTGCCAGCAGTGAATTAGGAGGTGAAGCTTTCTTT	CASSELGGEAFF
-	TRBV13	-	TRBJ2-2	TGTGCCAGCAGCTGGACAGCAGTTAACACCGGGGAGCTGTTTTTT	CASSWTAVNTGELFF
-	TRBV30	TRBD1	TRBJ2-7	TGTGCCTGGAGTGTGGGGACAGGGTTGTACGAGCAGTACTTC	CAWSVGTGLYEQYF